This T cell receptor beta chain was sequenced in a study of T-cell memory formation after mild COVID-19 (dated by TCRdb to about 2021). With regard to the full study: Most TCR sequence clusters were specific to one of the two donors. Two young, previously healthy adult volunteers, one female and one male, were included in the cohort. In a couple of donors, T-cell clones that expanded and contracted after mild COVID-19 were followed by sequencing TCRalpha and TCRbeta repertoires longitudinally. The research as a whole found: Contracting CD4+ clones appeared mostly in the CM and EM memory subsets, whereas CD8+ clones were enriched in EMRA. Some responding clones were found in pre-infection memory, which suggests that pre-existing cross-reactive memory T cells took part in the SARS-CoV-2 response. From day 15 to 85, contracting clones showed balanced CD4/CD8 phenotypes, whereas a second wave of clones that expanded from day 15 to 37 leaned towards CD4+. SARS-CoV-2 specificity was not confirmed for the second-wave clones peaking on day 37. Only two mild cases were covered in the study, and larger cohorts including severe cases with pre-infection samples were considered necessary.

Sequencer: Illumina NovaSeq 6000. Using 5'RACE with constant-segment primers, TCRalpha and TCRbeta cDNA libraries were constructed, with sample barcodes and unique molecular identifiers added in the process. RNA was extracted from every sample with Trizol reagent. Library amplification was performed in two PCR steps, and a second sample barcode and Illumina TruSeq adapters were introduced in the second step. Sequencing of libraries was performed on an Illumina NovaSeq with 2 x 150 bp paired-end reads. The authors' pipeline ran thus. Demultiplexing of reads and collapsing into UMI-guided consensus sequences were performed with migec v1.2.7. Using mixcr v2.1.11, UMI consensuses were aligned to TRA and TRB V and J templates and then assembled into clonotypes. Expanded or contracted clonotypes were those called significant by both edgeR and NoisET, with noise models trained on biological replicates. For edgeR calls, the thresholds were a false discovery rate-adjusted p below 0.01 and a log2 fold-change of 1. As an exploratory analysis of dynamics, max-normalized trajectories of the 1000 most abundant clonotypes were examined with PCA combined with hierarchical clustering. Separately sequenced CD4+ and CD8+ repertoires were used to assign a CD4 or CD8 phenotype to each responding clone. TCRdb reanalyzed the raw reads on its own, using fastp at Q25 for trimming and MiXCR for clone calling, and kept in-frame beta chains. A single entry per CDR3 protein holds the most common genes and DNA from its merged rows. The V and J calls here are based on TCRdb, not the publication. Within this sample are hundreds of thousands of distinct CDR3 sequences, with roughly a fifth of them counted one time only. The leading ten clones occupy about 8.4% of the sample.

The cysteine opens and the phenylalanine closes a CDR3 of 12 amino acids. Only CDR3 DNA remains: 36 bases, in frame from the first base. The germline V gene yields MNHEY for CDR1 and SVGAGI for CDR2. V is cut by 4 bases and J by 18 bases, and the space between the germline ends is 16 bases. Points on this clonotype: Its recognized antigen is unknown. Base qualities are not at hand, and no much larger clone is one base apart.

Ficoll-Paque density gradient centrifugation was used to isolate PBMCs. The chain uses TRBV6-5 and TRBJ2-6; the D gene is perhaps TRBD1, from 6 matching bases. This TCR came from an adult woman who had mild COVID-19 (a few samples of this study predate the infection). The sample titles of this study are shuffled in the database, so cell type and time point are left out; the donor was told from shared clones. Input material: PBMCs or a T cell subset sorted from them (not recorded which). In nucleotides, the sequence is TGTGCCAGCAGTTCCAACGACAGGAAATGGACTTTC. It is translated as CASSSNDRKWTF.